The next 2 T cell receptor beta chains were all read from a single sample in a study of identical twins (dated by TCRdb to 2016 to 2017). The method behind the library was 5' RACE. The sequencer was an Illumina HiSeq 2000. TCRdb redid the processing of the public reads, applying fastp at Q25 and MiXCR, and retained in-frame beta chains. Entries that share a CDR3 protein sequence are merged under the most common genes and DNA. Here the sample has 690,000 or so distinct CDR3 sequences; around 8.3% occur a single time. The ten biggest clones cover 0.8% to 1% of the sample. In addition, the sample was reused for a study of yellow fever vaccine responses in identical twins.

Sample: PBMCs. The receptors here all came from a woman aged 18-30 years in good health.

The rearrangement links TRBV12-3 or TRBV12-4 to TRBJ2-1; perhaps TRBD2 as D (7 bases). V was clipped by 6 bases and J by 4 bases, with 22 bases between them. CDR3 length: 17 amino acids. CDR3 loop: CASSSTRGAGPYNEQFF. The CDR3, as DNA: TGTGCCAGCAGCTCTACCAGGGGAGCGGGACCATACAATGAGCAGTTCTTC.

This clonotype occurred a few times. The chain has TRBV7-9 and TRBJ2-7, with D tentatively TRBD1 (5 bases). The CDR3 runs 16 residues. Germline CDR1 is SEHNR and CDR2 is FQNEAQ (reference sequence). The germline V and J ends were trimmed by 4 bases and 2 bases, with 18 bases remaining between them. CDR3 nucleotides: TGTGCCAGCAGCTCTAGTGACAGAAGACTTACCTACGAGCAGTACTTC. This gives the protein CASSSSDRRLTYEQYF.